This record concerns one T cell receptor beta chain sequence. As yet, its antigen is unknown. This record belongs to a study of T cells in Graves' hyperthyroidism and ophthalmopathy. Used for diagnoses were clinical symptoms, serum thyroxine and TRAb, thyroid ultrasound and orbital computed tomography. Study findings and constraints: Stable hyperthyroidism was told apart from ophthalmopathy by a model built on 13 V-J features.

The CDR3 is made up of 13 amino acids. Trimming at V came to 5 bases and at J to 7 bases, leaving 9 bases not matched to a gene. In germline, CDR1 is DFQATT, CDR2 SNEGSKA (reference sequence). Regions amplified from RNA transcripts were the TCR beta CDR3 regions. Researchers ran a first-round RT-PCR on the TCR CDR3 using the HTBI primer set. TCRdb analysed the multiplex PCR reads with MiXCR anew, one entry per CDR3 protein. Of 200,000 to 300,000 distinct CDR3 sequences listed, about 17% were seen once; the top ten hold about 29%. The chain carries TRBV20-1 and TRBJ2-5, with TRBD1 identical over 8 bases. The sequence came from a woman younger than 35 with Graves' ophthalmopathy. Source material: blood. CDR3 sequence: CSAFPGQGGTQYF. CDR3 bases: TGCAGTGCTTTTCCTGGACAGGGAGGGACCCAGTACTTC.